Listed below are T cell receptor beta chains from one sample, sequenced in a study of regulatory T cells in long-lasting Graves disease. TCRdb itself ran the multiplex PCR reads through MiXCR, one entry per CDR3 protein. This sample has a few hundred thousand distinct CDR3 sequences; roughly a quarter occur once, and the top ten carry about 26%. Material: peripheral blood mononuclear cells (PBMCs), obtained when the disease was refractory, from a patient treated with antithyroid drugs. The receptors derive from a female donor with Graves disease. Each CDR3 is given with its conserved first and last residue. Each record gives: V gene, CDR3 protein.

V: TRBV11-2
CDR3: CASSLRPSGRAVGTGELFF

V: TRBV12-3/TRBV12-4
CDR3: CASSLDTDYGYTF

V: TRBV19
CDR3: CASSIPGQRLYEQYF

V: TRBV19
CDR3: CASYMGGPGGLNTEAFF

V: TRBV29-1
CDR3: CSVLARNSYEQYF

V: TRBV2
CDR3: CASRTGGTGNTIYF

V: TRBV28
CDR3: CASSLGTGNDGYTF

V: TRBV2
CDR3: CASAWGTNQETQYF

V: TRBV30
CDR3: CAWSGGSLGNQPQHF

V: TRBV19
CDR3: CASSSRTGTTGELFF

V: TRBV3-1
CDR3: CASSQDFRTSGSEQYF

V: TRBV19
CDR3: CASSPGLAGDPSF

V: TRBV6-1
CDR3: CASSTLTTGTYEQYF

V: TRBV6-1
CDR3: CASSVSSGLAFF

V: TRBV20-1
CDR3: CSARESHKLSNQPQHF

V: TRBV29-1
CDR3: CSVRKRQETQYF

V: TRBV10-3
CDR3: CAISEEGKRVYEQYF

V: TRBV27
CDR3: CASSLGGTGGYTF

V: TRBV5-8
CDR3: CASSLAGGNQETQYF

V: TRBV28
CDR3: CASSLNQPQHF

V: TRBV5-6
CDR3: CASSLDMGGEKLFF

V: TRBV7-2
CDR3: CASSPWRAGASSYEQYF

V: TRBV6-1
CDR3: CASPDLGETQYF

V: TRBV5-1
CDR3: CASRGTGENSPLHF

V: TRBV7-2
CDR3: CASSLFSASGRGETQYF

V: TRBV28
CDR3: CASSRRNVYGYTF

V: TRBV27
CDR3: CASSLRPVTLAGTSSYEQYF

V: TRBV30
CDR3: CAWSHGTGDNQPQHF

V: TRBV5-1
CDR3: CASSLGQGAAAEQYF

V: TRBV2
CDR3: CASSEVGQVTGELFF

V: TRBV6-4
CDR3: CTSSYSNYEAFF

V: TRBV9
CDR3: CASSPSGMSNVLTF

V: TRBV7-9
CDR3: CASSSGTGREKLFF

V: TRBV9
CDR3: CASSPRIEYPGANVLTF

V: TRBV20-1
CDR3: CSAISRLAGGPQYF

V: TRBV6-1
CDR3: CASKVGTPTKDNEQFF

V: TRBV12-3/TRBV12-4
CDR3: CAGSPVGTLTYEQYF

V: TRBV30
CDR3: CACLFGGYTF

V: TRBV20-1
CDR3: CSASHREEGYTF

V: TRBV7-3
CDR3: CASSLTGSGAGELFF

V: TRBV6-1
CDR3: CASSEWSSGRLYNEQFF

V: TRBV6-5
CDR3: CASSYGGEDRNSPLHF